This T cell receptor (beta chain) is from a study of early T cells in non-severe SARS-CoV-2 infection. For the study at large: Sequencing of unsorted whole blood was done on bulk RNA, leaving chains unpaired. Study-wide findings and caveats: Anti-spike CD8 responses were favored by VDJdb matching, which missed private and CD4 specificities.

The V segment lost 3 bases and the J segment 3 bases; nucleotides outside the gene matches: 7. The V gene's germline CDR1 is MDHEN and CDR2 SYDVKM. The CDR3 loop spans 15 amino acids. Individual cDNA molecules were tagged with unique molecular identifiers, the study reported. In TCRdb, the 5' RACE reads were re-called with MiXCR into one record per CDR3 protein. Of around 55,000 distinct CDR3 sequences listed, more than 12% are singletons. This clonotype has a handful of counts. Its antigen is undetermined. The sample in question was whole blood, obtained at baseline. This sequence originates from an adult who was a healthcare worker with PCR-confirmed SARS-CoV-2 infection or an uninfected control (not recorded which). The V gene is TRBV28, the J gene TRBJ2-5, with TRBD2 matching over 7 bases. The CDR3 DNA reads TGTGCCAGCAGTTTTCGGCGGGGGACTAAAGAGACCCAGTACTTC. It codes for CASSFRRGTKETQYF.